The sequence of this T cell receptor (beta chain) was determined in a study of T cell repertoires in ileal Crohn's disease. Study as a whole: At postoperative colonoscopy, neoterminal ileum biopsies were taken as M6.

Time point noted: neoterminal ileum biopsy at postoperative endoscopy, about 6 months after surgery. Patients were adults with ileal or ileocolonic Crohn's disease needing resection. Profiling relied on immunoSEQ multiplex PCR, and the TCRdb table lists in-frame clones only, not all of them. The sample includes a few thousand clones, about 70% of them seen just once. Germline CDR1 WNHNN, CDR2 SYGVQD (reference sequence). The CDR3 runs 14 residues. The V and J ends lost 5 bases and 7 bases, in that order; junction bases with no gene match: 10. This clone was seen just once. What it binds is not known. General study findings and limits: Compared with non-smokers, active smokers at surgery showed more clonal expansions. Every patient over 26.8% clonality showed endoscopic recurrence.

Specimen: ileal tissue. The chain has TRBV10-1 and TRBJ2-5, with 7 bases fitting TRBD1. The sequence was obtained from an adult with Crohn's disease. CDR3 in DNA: TGCGCCAGCAGTAGGGACAGCGCTTCAGGGACCCAGTACTTC. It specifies CASSRDSASGTQYF.